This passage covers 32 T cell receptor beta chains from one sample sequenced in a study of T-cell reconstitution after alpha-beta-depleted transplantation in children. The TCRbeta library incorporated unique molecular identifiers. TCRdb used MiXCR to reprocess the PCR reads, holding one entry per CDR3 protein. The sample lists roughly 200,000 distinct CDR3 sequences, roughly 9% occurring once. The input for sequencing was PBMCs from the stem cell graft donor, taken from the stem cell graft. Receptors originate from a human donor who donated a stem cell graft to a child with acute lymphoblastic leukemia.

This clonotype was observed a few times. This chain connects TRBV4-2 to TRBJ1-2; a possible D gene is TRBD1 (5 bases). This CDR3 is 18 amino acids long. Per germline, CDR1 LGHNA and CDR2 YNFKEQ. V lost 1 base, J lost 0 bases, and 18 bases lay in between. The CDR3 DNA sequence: TGTGCCAGCAGCCAAGTTTCGACAGTTACACTTTCTAACTATGGCTACACCTTC. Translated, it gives CASSQVSTVTLSNYGYTF.

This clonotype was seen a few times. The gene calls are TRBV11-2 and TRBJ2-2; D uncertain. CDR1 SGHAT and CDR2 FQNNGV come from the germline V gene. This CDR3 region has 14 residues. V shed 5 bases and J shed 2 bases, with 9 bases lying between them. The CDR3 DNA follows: TGTGCCAGCAGCCTAAACAGAAACACCGGGGAGCTGTTTTTT. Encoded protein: CASSLNRNTGELFF. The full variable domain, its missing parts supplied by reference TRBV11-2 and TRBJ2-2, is EAGVAQSPRYKIIEKRQSVAFWCNPISGHATLYWYQQILGQGPKLLIQFQNNGVVDDSQLPKDRFSAERLKGVDSTLKIQPAKLEDSAVYLCASSLNRNTGELFFGEGSRLTVL.

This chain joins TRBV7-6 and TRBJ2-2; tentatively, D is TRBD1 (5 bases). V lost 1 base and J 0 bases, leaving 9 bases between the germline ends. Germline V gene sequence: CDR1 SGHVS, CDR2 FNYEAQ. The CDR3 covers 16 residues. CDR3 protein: CASSLVPTANTGELFF. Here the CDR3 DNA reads TGTGCCAGCAGCTTAGTCCCGACAGCGAACACCGGGGAGCTGTTTTTT.

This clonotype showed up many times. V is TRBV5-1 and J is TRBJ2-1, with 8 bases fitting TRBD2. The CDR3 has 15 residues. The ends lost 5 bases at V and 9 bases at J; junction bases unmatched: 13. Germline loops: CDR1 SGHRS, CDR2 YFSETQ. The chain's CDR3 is CASRPGTRDWGEQFF. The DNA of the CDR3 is TGCGCCAGCAGACCCGGGACTAGGGATTGGGGTGAGCAGTTCTTC.

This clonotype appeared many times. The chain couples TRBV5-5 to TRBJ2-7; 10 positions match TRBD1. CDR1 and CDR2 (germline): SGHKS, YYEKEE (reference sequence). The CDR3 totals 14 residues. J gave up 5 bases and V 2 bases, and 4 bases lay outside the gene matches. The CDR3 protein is CASSFLGQGDEQYF. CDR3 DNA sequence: TGTGCCAGCAGCTTTCTAGGACAGGGGGACGAGCAGTACTTC.

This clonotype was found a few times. CDR3 protein: CASHGGPSYNEQFF. CDR3 coding DNA: TGTGCCAGCCACGGGGGGCCCTCCTACAATGAGCAGTTCTTC. The chain has TRBV6-2 or TRBV6-3 and TRBJ2-1; D might be TRBD2 (7 bases). The CDR3 is made up of 14 amino acids. Trimming pared 8 bases from V and 0 bases from J, leaving 11 bases between. Germline V gene sequence: CDR1 MNHEY, CDR2 SVGEGT.

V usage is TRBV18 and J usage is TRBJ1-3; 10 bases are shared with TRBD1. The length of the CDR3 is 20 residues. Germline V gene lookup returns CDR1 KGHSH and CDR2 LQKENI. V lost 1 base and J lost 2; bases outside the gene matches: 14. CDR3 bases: TGTGCCAGCTCACCACTTCATACGGGACAGGGGATGGTTACTGGAAACACCATATATTTT. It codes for CASSPLHTGQGMVTGNTIYF.

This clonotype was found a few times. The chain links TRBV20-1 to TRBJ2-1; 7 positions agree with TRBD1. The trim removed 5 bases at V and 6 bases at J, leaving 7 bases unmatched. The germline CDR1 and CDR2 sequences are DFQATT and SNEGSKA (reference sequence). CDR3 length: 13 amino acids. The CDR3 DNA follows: TGCAGTGCTTGGACAGGCTCTTCCAATGAGCAGTTCTTC. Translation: CSAWTGSSNEQFF.

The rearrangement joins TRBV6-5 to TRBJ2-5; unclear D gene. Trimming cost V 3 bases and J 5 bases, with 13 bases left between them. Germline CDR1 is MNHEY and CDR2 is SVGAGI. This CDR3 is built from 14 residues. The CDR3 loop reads CASSYLGRWETQYF. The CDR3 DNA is TGTGCCAGCAGTTATTTAGGCCGATGGGAGACCCAGTACTTC.

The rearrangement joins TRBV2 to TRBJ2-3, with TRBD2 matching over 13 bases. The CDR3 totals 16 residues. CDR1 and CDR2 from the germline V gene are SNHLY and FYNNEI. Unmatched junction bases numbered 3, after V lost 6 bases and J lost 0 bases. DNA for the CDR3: TGTGCCAGCAGGGGGACTAGCGGGGCCAGCACAGATACGCAGTATTTT. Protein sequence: CASRGTSGASTDTQYF. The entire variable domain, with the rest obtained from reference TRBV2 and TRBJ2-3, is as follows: EPEVTQTPSHQVTQMGQEVILRCVPISNHLYFYWYRQILGQKVEFLVSFYNNEISEKSEIFDDQFSVERPDGSNFTLKIRSTKLEDSAMYFCASRGTSGASTDTQYFGPGTRLTVL.

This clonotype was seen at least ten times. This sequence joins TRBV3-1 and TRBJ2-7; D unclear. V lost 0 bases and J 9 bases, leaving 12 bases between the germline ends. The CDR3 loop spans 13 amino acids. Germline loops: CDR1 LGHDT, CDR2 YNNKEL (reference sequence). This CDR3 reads CASSQDSGPVQYF. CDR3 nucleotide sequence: TGTGCCAGCAGCCAAGATTCGGGTCCAGTGCAGTACTTC.

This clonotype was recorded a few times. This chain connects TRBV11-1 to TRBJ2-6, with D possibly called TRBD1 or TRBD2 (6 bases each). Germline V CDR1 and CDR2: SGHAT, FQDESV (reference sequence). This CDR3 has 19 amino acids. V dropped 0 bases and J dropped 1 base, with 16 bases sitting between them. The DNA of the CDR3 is TGTGCCAGCAGCTTAGCGGTGGGCAGGGGAGGATCTGGGGCCAACGTCCTGACTTTC. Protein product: CASSLAVGRGGSGANVLTF.

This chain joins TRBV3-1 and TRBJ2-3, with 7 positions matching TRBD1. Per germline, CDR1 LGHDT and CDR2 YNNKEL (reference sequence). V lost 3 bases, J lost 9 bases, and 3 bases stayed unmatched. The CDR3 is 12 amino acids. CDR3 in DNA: TGTGCCAGCAGCCACGACAGGGAGACGCAGTATTTT. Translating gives CASSHDRETQYF.

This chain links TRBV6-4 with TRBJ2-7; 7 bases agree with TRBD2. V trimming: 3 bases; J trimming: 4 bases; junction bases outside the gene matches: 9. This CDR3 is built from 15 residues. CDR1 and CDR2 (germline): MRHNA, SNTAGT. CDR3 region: CASSEREVVGYEQYF. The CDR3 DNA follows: TGTGCCAGCAGTGAACGGGAGGTTGTAGGTTACGAGCAGTACTTC.

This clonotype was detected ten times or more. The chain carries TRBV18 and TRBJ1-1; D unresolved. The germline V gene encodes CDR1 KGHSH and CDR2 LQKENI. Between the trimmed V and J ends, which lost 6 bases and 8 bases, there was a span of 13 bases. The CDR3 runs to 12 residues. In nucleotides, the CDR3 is TGTGCCAGCTCCCAGCTTGGCGCAGAAGCTTTCTTT. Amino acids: CASSQLGAEAFF. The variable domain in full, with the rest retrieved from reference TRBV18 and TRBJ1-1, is NAGVMQNPRHLVRRRGQEARLRCSPMKGHSHVYWYRQLPEEGLKFMVYLQKENIIDESGMPKERFSAEFPKEGPSILRIQQVVRGDSAAYFCASSQLGAEAFFGQGTRLTVV.

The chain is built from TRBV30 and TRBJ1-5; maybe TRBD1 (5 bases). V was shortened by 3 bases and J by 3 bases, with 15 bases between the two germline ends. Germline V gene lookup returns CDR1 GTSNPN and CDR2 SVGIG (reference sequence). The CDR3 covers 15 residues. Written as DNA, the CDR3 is TGTGCCTGGAGAAGCAAAGACAGACACAATCAGCCCCAGCATTTT. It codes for CAWRSKDRHNQPQHF.

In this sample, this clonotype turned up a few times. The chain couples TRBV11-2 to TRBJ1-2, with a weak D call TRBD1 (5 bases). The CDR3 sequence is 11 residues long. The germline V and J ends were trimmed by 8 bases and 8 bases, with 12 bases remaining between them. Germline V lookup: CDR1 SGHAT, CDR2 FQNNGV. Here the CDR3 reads CASPGGVGYTF. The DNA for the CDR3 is TGTGCCAGCCCCGGAGGGGTCGGCTACACCTTC.

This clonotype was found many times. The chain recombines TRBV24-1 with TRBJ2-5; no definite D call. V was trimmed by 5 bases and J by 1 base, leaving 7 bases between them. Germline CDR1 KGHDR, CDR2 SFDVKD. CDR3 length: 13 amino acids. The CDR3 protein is CATSVGSQETQYF. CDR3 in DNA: TGTGCCACCAGTGTGGGCAGCCAAGAGACCCAGTACTTC.

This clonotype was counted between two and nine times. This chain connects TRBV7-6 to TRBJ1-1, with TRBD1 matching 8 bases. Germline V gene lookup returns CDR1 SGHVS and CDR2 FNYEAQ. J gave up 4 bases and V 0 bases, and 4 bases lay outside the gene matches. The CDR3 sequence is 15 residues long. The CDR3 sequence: CASSLARTGLTEAFF. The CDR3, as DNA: TGTGCCAGCAGCTTAGCCCGGACAGGGCTCACTGAAGCTTTCTTT.

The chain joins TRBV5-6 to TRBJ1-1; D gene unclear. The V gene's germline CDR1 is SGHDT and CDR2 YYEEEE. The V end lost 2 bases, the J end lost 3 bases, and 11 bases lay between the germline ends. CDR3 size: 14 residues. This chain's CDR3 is CASSLLVGYTEAFF. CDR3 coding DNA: TGTGCCAGCAGCTTATTAGTAGGATACACTGAAGCTTTCTTT.

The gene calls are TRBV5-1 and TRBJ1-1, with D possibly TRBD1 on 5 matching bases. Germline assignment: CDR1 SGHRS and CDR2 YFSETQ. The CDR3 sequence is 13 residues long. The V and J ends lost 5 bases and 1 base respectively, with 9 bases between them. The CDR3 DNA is TGCGCCAGCAGGCCAGGGCCGAACACTGAAGCTTTCTTT. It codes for CASRPGPNTEAFF. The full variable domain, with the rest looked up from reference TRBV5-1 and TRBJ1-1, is KAGVTQTPRYLIKTRGQQVTLSCSPISGHRSVSWYQQTPGQGLQFLFEYFSETQRNKGNFPGRFSGRQFSNSRSEMNVSTLELGDSALYLCASRPGPNTEAFFGQGTRLTVV.

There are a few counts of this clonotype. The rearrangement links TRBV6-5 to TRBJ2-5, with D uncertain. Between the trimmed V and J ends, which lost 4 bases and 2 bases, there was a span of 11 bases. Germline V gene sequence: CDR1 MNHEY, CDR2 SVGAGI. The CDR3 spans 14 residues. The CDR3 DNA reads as TGTGCCAGCAGTTCGTGGGCCGGGCAAGAGACCCAGTACTTC. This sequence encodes CASSSWAGQETQYF.

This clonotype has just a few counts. The CDR3 loop reads CAWSTGSDTQYF. The CDR3 region has the DNA TGTGCCTGGAGTACAGGGTCGGATACGCAGTATTTT. V is TRBV30 and J is TRBJ2-3, with a weak D call TRBD1 (6 bases). Germline V gene lookup returns CDR1 GTSNPN and CDR2 SVGIG (reference sequence). This CDR3 comprises 12 residues. The V gene lost 2 bases and the J gene lost 6 bases, with 9 bases spanning the gap. The full variable domain, its missing parts supplied by reference TRBV30 and TRBJ2-3, is SQTIHQWPATLVQPVGSPLSLECTVEGTSNPNLYWYRQAAGRGLQLLFYSVGIGQISSEVPQNLSASRPQDRQFILSSKKLLLSDSGFYLCAWSTGSDTQYFGPGTRLTVL.

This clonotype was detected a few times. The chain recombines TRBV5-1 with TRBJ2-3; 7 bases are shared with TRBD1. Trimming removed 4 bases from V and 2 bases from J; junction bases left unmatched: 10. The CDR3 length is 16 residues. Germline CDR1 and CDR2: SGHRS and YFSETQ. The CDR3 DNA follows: TGCGCCAGCAGCCTCCAGGGACAGCCTTACACAGATACGCAGTATTTT. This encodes CASSLQGQPYTDTQYF. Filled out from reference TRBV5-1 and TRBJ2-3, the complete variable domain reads KAGVTQTPRYLIKTRGQQVTLSCSPISGHRSVSWYQQTPGQGLQFLFEYFSETQRNKGNFPGRFSGRQFSNSRSEMNVSTLELGDSALYLCASSLQGQPYTDTQYFGPGTRLTVL.

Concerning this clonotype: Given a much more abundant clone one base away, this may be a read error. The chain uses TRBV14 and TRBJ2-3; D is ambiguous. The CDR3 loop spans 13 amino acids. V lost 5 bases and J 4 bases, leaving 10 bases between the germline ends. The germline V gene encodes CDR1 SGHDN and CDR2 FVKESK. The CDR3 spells CASSVLRADTQYF. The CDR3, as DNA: TGTGCCAGCAGCGTCTTACGCGCAGATACGCAGTATTTT.

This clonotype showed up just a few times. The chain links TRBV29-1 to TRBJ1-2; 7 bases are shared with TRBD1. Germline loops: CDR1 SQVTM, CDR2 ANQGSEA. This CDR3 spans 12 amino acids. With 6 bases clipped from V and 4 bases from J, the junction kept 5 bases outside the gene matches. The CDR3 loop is CSVGTETYGYTF. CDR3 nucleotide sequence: TGCAGCGTAGGGACAGAGACCTATGGCTACACCTTC.

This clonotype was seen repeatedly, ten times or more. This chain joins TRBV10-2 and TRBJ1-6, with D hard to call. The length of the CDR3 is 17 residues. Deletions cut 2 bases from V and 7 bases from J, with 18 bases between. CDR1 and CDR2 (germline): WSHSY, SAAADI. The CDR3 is CASSETWADDINSPLHF. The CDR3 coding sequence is TGCGCCAGCAGTGAGACTTGGGCAGATGACATCAATTCACCCCTCCACTTT.

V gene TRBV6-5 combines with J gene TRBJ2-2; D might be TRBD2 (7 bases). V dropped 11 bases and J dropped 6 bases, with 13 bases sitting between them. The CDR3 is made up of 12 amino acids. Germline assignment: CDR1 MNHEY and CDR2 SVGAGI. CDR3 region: CAVLGGPGELFF. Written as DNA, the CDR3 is TGTGCCGTCCTGGGGGGGCCCGGGGAGCTGTTTTTT.

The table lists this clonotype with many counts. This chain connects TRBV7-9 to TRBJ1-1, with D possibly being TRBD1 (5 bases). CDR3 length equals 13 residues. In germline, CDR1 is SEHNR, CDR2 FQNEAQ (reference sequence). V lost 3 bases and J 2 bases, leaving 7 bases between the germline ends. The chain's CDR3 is CASSFDSNTEAFF. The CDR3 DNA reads TGTGCCAGCAGCTTTGACAGCAACACTGAAGCTTTCTTT.

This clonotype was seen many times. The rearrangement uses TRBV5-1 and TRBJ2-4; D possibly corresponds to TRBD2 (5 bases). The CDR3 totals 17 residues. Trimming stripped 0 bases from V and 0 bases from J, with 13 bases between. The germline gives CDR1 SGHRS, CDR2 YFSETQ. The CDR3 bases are TGCGCCAGCAGCTTGGCGTCTAGCACCATAGCCAAAAACATTCAGTACTTC. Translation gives CASSLASSTIAKNIQYF.

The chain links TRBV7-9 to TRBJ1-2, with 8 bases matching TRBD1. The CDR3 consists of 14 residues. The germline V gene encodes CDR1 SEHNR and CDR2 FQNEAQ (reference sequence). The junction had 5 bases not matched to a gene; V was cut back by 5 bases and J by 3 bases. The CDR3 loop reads CASSPRQGYYGYTF. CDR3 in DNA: TGTGCCAGCAGCCCTAGACAGGGGTACTATGGCTACACCTTC.

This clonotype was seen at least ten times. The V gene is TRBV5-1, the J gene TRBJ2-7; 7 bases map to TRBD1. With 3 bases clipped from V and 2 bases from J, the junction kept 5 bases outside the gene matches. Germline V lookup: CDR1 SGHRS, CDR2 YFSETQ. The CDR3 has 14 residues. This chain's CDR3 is CASSSRQGPYEQYF. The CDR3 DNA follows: TGCGCCAGCAGCTCGAGACAGGGCCCCTACGAGCAGTACTTC. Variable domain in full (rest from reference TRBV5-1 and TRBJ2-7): KAGVTQTPRYLIKTRGQQVTLSCSPISGHRSVSWYQQTPGQGLQFLFEYFSETQRNKGNFPGRFSGRQFSNSRSEMNVSTLELGDSALYLCASSSRQGPYEQYFGPGTRLTVT.